Presented here are 14 T cell receptor beta chains from one specimen sequenced in a study of neoadjuvant anti-PD-1 for oral cavity cancer. Generated by immunoSEQ multiplex PCR, the TCRdb table keeps only in-frame clones and is missing some. The sample contains roughly 15,000 clones, around 71% of which appear only once. This specimen consisted of PBMCs, obtained before nivolumab (anti-PD-1) treatment. These TCRs come from a person aged 35-80 years with oral cavity squamous cell carcinoma.

The genes are TRBV27 and TRBJ2-7, with TRBD1 matching over 7 bases. The CDR3 has 16 amino acids. CDR1 is MNHEY, CDR2 SMNVEV, per germline (reference sequence). After removal of 4 bases from V and 2 bases from J, the junction contained 11 bases not matched to a gene. CDR3 sequence (DNA): TGTGCCAGCAGTTCCCTTAAGGGGGCCGAAACCTACGAGCAGTACTTC. Encoded protein: CASSSLKGAETYEQYF.

V gene TRBV5-1 combines with J gene TRBJ2-4; TRBD1 or TRBD2 may be the D gene (5 bases each). The CDR3 runs 17 residues. Germline CDR1 SGHRS, CDR2 YFSETQ. V was shortened by 1 base and J by 0 bases, with 14 bases between the two germline ends. CDR3 sequence: CASSLSFRDQAKNIQYF. The CDR3 region has the DNA TGCGCCAGCAGCTTGAGTTTCAGGGACCAAGCCAAAAACATTCAGTACTTC.

V usage is TRBV6-5 and J usage is TRBJ1-2, with D uncertain. V lost 6 bases, J lost 6 bases, and 11 bases lay in between. The CDR3 runs 12 residues. The germline CDR1 and CDR2 sequences are MNHEY and SVGAGI. CDR3 in amino acids: CASSPGFDGYTF. The DNA for the CDR3 is TGTGCCAGCAGCCCAGGATTTGATGGCTACACCTTC.

V is TRBV5-1 and J is TRBJ2-5; 10 bases map to TRBD2. V was pared by 3 bases and J by 2 bases, with 7 bases of the junction left unmatched. Germline lookup yields CDR1 SGHRS and CDR2 YFSETQ. The CDR3 consists of 16 residues. CDR3 sequence reads: CASSSLIAGGQETQYF. CDR3 in DNA: TGCGCCAGCAGCTCTCTCATAGCGGGGGGACAAGAGACCCAGTACTTC.

The chain carries TRBV7-9 and TRBJ1-5; perhaps TRBD1 as D (6 bases). This CDR3 spans 15 amino acids. Trimming shortened V by 5 bases and J by 3 bases, and 14 bases separated the two germline ends. CDR1 is SEHNR and CDR2 is FQNEAQ in the germline V gene (reference sequence). This chain's CDR3 is CASSPLQGYNQPQHF. The CDR3 DNA follows: TGTGCCAGCAGCCCTCTACAGGGATACAATCAGCCCCAGCATTTT.

The chain is built from TRBV11-3 and TRBJ2-7; D uncertain. The CDR3 contains 15 residues. Trimming took 1 base from V and 3 from J, leaving 13 bases between them. Per the germline V gene, CDR1 is SGHNT and CDR2 is YENEEA. The DNA of the CDR3 is TGTGCCAGCAGCTTAGGCCCCGGAAGTGGCTACGAGCAGTACTTC. Its translation: CASSLGPGSGYEQYF.

The table lists this clone with a few counts. The chain joins TRBV19 to TRBJ1-5; 8 bases line up with TRBD1. The CDR3 totals 13 residues. Losses at the gene ends were 9 bases for V and 10 bases for J; bases not matched to a gene: 11. Germline values: CDR1 LNHDA, CDR2 SQIVND (reference sequence). CDR3 in amino acids: CASSGQGGVPQHF. The CDR3 bases are TGTGCCAGCTCTGGACAGGGAGGGGTTCCCCAGCATTTT.

The sample holds a few counts of this clone. The chain joins TRBV7-8 to TRBJ2-1; 7 bases are a match to TRBD2. V shed 5 bases, J shed 5 bases, and the junction held 12 bases outside the gene matches. Germline V gene lookup returns CDR1 SGHVS and CDR2 FQNEAQ. The CDR3 spans 16 residues. The CDR3 spells CASSGASGRLDNEQFF. CDR3 nucleotide sequence: TGTGCCAGCAGCGGGGCTAGCGGAAGGTTGGACAATGAGCAGTTCTTC.

The chain is built from TRBV10-3 and TRBJ2-2; 7 bases are a match to TRBD1. Germline CDR1 ENHRY, CDR2 SYGVKD. This CDR3 region has 16 residues. V trimming: 5 bases; J trimming: 4 bases; junction bases outside the gene matches: 10. CDR3 coding DNA: TGTGCCATCAGTCTCCTCGGGACAGCAAGCACCGGGGAGCTGTTTTTT. Protein product: CAISLLGTASTGELFF.

The CDR3 is CASSYSRSPYTGELFF. CDR3 bases: TGTGCCAGCAGTTACTCGAGGTCACCTTACACCGGGGAGCTGTTTTTT. V is TRBV6-5 and J is TRBJ2-2; D is uncertain. The CDR3 runs 16 residues. Deletions cut 0 bases from V and 3 bases from J, with 11 bases between. Germline-derived CDR1 and CDR2 are MNHEY and SVGAGI.

This clone was found once. The rearrangement uses TRBV29-1 and TRBJ2-7; 14 bases line up with TRBD2. V shed 3 bases and J 2 bases; nucleotides not matched to a gene: 6. The CDR3 sequence is 16 residues long. Looked up from germline, CDR1 is SQVTM and CDR2 is ANQGSEA. CDR3 nucleotide sequence: TGCAGCGTTGAGGGGACTAGCGGGAGTTTACCCTACGAGCAGTACTTC. It is translated as CSVEGTSGSLPYEQYF.

The chain links TRBV2 to TRBJ1-1; 7 nucleotides agree with TRBD1. There are 14 residues in the CDR3. Germline CDR1 reads SNHLY; CDR2 reads FYNNEI. The V and J ends lost 6 bases and 4 bases, in that order; junction bases with no gene match: 8. CDR3: CASRVTGFGTEAFF. CDR3 bases: TGTGCCAGCAGGGTGACAGGGTTCGGCACTGAAGCTTTCTTT.

The V gene is TRBV27, the J gene TRBJ1-2; maybe TRBD1 (6 bases). The CDR3 is 14 amino acids. The V gene's germline CDR1 is MNHEY and CDR2 SMNVEV (reference sequence). V lost 1 base to trimming and J lost 4 bases, with 10 bases between them. CDR3 residues: CASSLWGAGYGYTF. CDR3 DNA sequence: TGTGCCAGCAGTTTATGGGGGGCCGGCTATGGCTACACCTTC.

This CDR3 reads CASSVEGLSQPQHF. As DNA, the CDR3 is TGTGCCAGCAGTGTGGAGGGGCTAAGTCAGCCCCAGCATTTT. The V and J genes are TRBV2 and TRBJ1-5; TRBD1 is a possible D gene (5 bases). Trimming pared 4 bases from V and 6 bases from J, leaving 13 bases between. The CDR3 is made up of 14 amino acids. Germline CDR1 reads SNHLY; CDR2 reads FYNNEI.